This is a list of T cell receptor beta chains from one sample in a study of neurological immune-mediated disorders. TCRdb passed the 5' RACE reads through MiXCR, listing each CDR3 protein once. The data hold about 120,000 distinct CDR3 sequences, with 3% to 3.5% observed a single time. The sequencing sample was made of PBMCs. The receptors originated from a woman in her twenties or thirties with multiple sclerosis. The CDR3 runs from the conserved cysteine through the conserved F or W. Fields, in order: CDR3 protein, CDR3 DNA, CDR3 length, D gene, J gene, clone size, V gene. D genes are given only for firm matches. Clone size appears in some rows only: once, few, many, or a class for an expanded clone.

CASSYRITDTQYF	TGTGCCAGCAGCTACAGGATCACAGATACGCAGTATTTT	13	.	TRBJ2-3	many	TRBV7-2
CASSLDNYNEQFF	TGTGCCAGCAGCTTGGACAACTACAATGAGCAGTTCTTC	13	.	TRBJ2-1	many	TRBV5-6
CASSLQQARGEKLFF	TGTGCCAGCAGCTTGCAACAGGCTCGGGGAGAAAAACTGTTTTTT	15	.	TRBJ1-4	many	TRBV5-6
CSVDWTDDYGYTF	TGCAGCGTGGACTGGACAGATGACTATGGCTACACCTTC	13	.	TRBJ1-2	many	TRBV29-1
CASSSGGRGRYRGYTF	TGTGCCAGCAGCTCAGGTGGGCGCGGACGGTACCGTGGCTACACCTTC	16	.	TRBJ1-2	many	TRBV7-2
CASSQVAGTPNEQFF	TGTGCCAGCAGCCAAGTAGCTGGGACCCCTAATGAGCAGTTCTTC	15	.	TRBJ2-1	many	TRBV3-1
CASSLGQGAYQPQHF	TGTGCCAGCAGCTTGGGACAGGGGGCTTATCAGCCCCAGCATTTT	15	TRBD1	TRBJ1-5	many	TRBV7-2
CSASPRPPGEQFF	TGCAGTGCTAGTCCGCGCCCGCCGGGTGAGCAGTTCTTC	13	.	TRBJ2-1	many	TRBV20-1
CASSLAGMNTGELFF	TGTGCCAGCAGCTTGGCGGGAATGAACACCGGGGAGCTGTTTTTT	15	.	TRBJ2-2	many	TRBV5-5
CAISESSLIYEQYF	TGTGCCATCAGTGAGTCGAGTCTGATTTACGAGCAGTACTTC	14	.	TRBJ2-7	many	TRBV10-3
CASSQDLVSSNEQFF	TGCGCCAGCAGCCAAGACTTGGTATCCAGCAATGAGCAGTTCTTC	15	.	TRBJ2-1	many	TRBV4-3
CASSLVIENTGELFF	TGCGCCAGCAGCTTGGTAATAGAAAACACCGGGGAGCTGTTTTTT	15	.	TRBJ2-2	many	TRBV5-1
CASSQKKNEQYF	TGTGCCAGCAGCCAAAAGAAGAACGAGCAGTACTTC	12	.	TRBJ2-7	many	TRBV3-1
CASSSRVYTDTQYF	TGTGCCAGCAGCTCCCGGGTCTACACAGATACGCAGTATTTT	14	.	TRBJ2-3	many	TRBV7-8
CASSHPRAEQFF	TGTGCCAGCAGCCACCCTCGGGCTGAGCAGTTCTTC	12	.	TRBJ2-1	many	TRBV7-2
CSATGQGIGYNSPLHF	TGCAGTGCCACCGGACAGGGAATAGGGTATAATTCACCCCTCCACTTT	16	TRBD1	TRBJ1-6	many	TRBV20-1
CASSEEVSTEAFF	TGTGCCAGCAGCGAGGAAGTGAGCACTGAAGCTTTCTTT	13	.	TRBJ1-1	many	TRBV7-6
CATGQGTEAFF	TGCGCCACCGGCCAAGGGACTGAAGCTTTCTTT	11	.	TRBJ1-1	many	TRBV5-1
CASSRGQGADEQFF	TGTGCCAGCAGCCGGGGACAGGGGGCTGATGAGCAGTTCTTC	14	TRBD1	TRBJ2-1	many	TRBV6-2/TRBV6-3
CASSLALRGGYGYTF	TGTGCCAGCAGCTTAGCGCTCCGTGGAGGCTATGGCTACACCTTC	15	.	TRBJ1-2	many	TRBV7-2
CASSQDHDLGYNEQFF	TGCGCCAGCAGCCAAGATCATGACCTGGGTTACAATGAGCAGTTCTTC	16	.	TRBJ2-1	many	TRBV4-3
CASSSPPGGWNTEAFF	TGTGCCAGCAGCTCGCCTCCAGGGGGCTGGAACACTGAAGCTTTCTTT	16	TRBD1	TRBJ1-1	many	TRBV7-2
CSARLAGLDTQYF	TGCAGTGCTAGGTTGGCAGGCTTAGATACGCAGTATTTT	13	.	TRBJ2-3	many	TRBV20-1
CSARAKLAGLGDTQYF	TGCAGTGCTAGAGCGAAATTAGCGGGGCTCGGAGATACGCAGTATTTT	16	TRBD2	TRBJ2-3	many	TRBV20-1
CASINPYSYEQYF	TGCGCCAGCATTAACCCCTACTCCTACGAGCAGTACTTC	13	.	TRBJ2-7	many	TRBV5-1
CASSLGPRGEQYF	TGTGCCAGCAGCTTGGGGCCCCGGGGCGAGCAGTACTTC	13	.	TRBJ2-7	many	TRBV7-9
CASSQGVQGGHEQYF	TGTGCCAGCAGCCAAGGAGTACAGGGGGGGCACGAGCAGTACTTC	15	.	TRBJ2-7	many	TRBV3-1
CSAGPAAQGTIYF	TGCAGTGCGGGCCCGGCTGCCCAAGGCACCATATATTTT	13	.	TRBJ1-3	many	TRBV20-1
CAGGMDRGHDQPQHF	TGTGCCGGGGGAATGGACAGGGGGCACGATCAGCCCCAGCATTTT	15	.	TRBJ1-5	.	TRBV21-1
CASSESGVRNEQFF	TGTGCCAGCAGTGAGAGCGGAGTACGAAATGAGCAGTTCTTC	14	.	TRBJ2-1	many	TRBV6-1
CASSGSSGRDGTPYNEQFF	TGTGCCAGCAGCGGAAGTAGCGGGAGGGATGGCACCCCCTACAATGAGCAGTTCTTC	19	TRBD2	TRBJ2-1	many	TRBV9
CSASKRQGSTDTQYF	TGCAGTGCTAGTAAGAGACAGGGCAGCACAGATACGCAGTATTTT	15	TRBD1	TRBJ2-3	many	TRBV20-1
CASSFSNRGERNTEAFF	TGTGCCAGCAGTTTTTCCAACCGGGGCGAACGGAACACTGAAGCTTTCTTT	17	.	TRBJ1-1	many	TRBV12-3/TRBV12-4
CASSLGGGQHNQPQHF	TGTGCCAGCAGCTTGGGTGGGGGACAGCACAATCAGCCCCAGCATTTT	16	TRBD1	TRBJ1-5	many	TRBV5-8
CATSLGTSGVTGELFF	TGTGCCACCAGCCTCGGGACTAGCGGCGTCACCGGGGAGCTGTTTTTT	16	TRBD2	TRBJ2-2	many	TRBV15
CASSPGTTLRVDTQYF	TGCGCCAGCAGCCCGGGGACTACCCTGAGAGTAGATACGCAGTATTTT	16	TRBD2	TRBJ2-3	many	TRBV5-1
CASSPPNGGPVNYGYTF	TGTGCCAGCAGCCCTCCCAACGGGGGTCCCGTTAACTATGGCTACACCTTC	17	.	TRBJ1-2	many	TRBV5-4
CASTNGPNTGELFF	TGCGCCAGCACCAACGGACCAAACACCGGGGAGCTGTTTTTT	14	.	TRBJ2-2	many	TRBV5-1
CASSQLAGVGEQYF	TGCGCCAGCAGCCAACTAGCGGGAGTCGGCGAGCAGTACTTC	14	TRBD2	TRBJ2-7	few	TRBV10-2
CSACPWGAGAGDTQYF	TGCAGTGCTTGCCCTTGGGGGGCGGGGGCCGGAGATACGCAGTATTTT	16	.	TRBJ2-3	many	TRBV20-1
CASSRLETLAGDETQYF	TGCGCCAGCAGCAGACTAGAGACCCTAGCGGGGGACGAGACCCAGTACTTC	17	TRBD2	TRBJ2-5	many	TRBV4-1
CASNPNRGQGAYEQYF	TGTGCCAGCAATCCGAACCGGGGACAGGGAGCCTACGAGCAGTACTTC	16	TRBD1	TRBJ2-7	few	TRBV6-2/TRBV6-3
CATKGTGYNTEAFF	TGTGCCACGAAGGGGACAGGATATAACACTGAAGCTTTCTTT	14	TRBD1	TRBJ1-1	many	TRBV6-1
CSARDEGKNSPLHF	TGCAGTGCTAGAGATGAGGGAAAGAATTCACCCCTCCACTTT	14	.	TRBJ1-6	many	TRBV20-1
CSAVQGRELFF	TGCAGTGCAGTTCAGGGCAGGGAGCTGTTTTTT	11	.	TRBJ2-2	many	TRBV20-1